The 24 T cell receptor beta chains listed next were all sequenced from one sample in a study of blood T cell repertoires in COVID-19 (dated by TCRdb to 2018 to 2021). Library generation was performed with the immunoSEQ multiplex PCR assay. Not all clones reach the TCRdb copy of this immuneACCESS table, which keeps in-frame sequences only. Checked studies attribute under half of the gap to unresolved V genes and leave the rest unexplained. The sample includes about 200,000 clones, with approximately 90% observed a single time. The ten largest clones take up roughly 21% of the sample. The source material was peripheral blood. The source is a man between 60 and 75 years old with active or convalescent COVID-19.

The chain uses TRBV5-6 and TRBJ1-1; a weak D match, TRBD1 (5 bases). The ends were cut back, 1 base at V and 0 bases at J, with 10 bases in the middle. The CDR3 is 15 amino acids. CDR1 and CDR2 (germline): SGHDT, YYEEEE. The CDR3, as DNA: TGTGCCAGCAGCTTGACAGGAAACATGAACACTGAAGCTTTCTTT. Translated, it gives CASSLTGNMNTEAFF.

As for this clone: Within the sample, other DNA sequences also encode this same CDR3. This chain uses TRBV7-2 with TRBJ1-5; D is undetermined. The CDR3 is 13 residues long. Germline CDR1 is SGHTA and CDR2 is FQGNSA. The V end lost 5 bases, the J end lost 2 bases, and 7 bases lay between the germline ends. The CDR3 region has the DNA TGTGCCAGCAGCCCGAGGGGCAATCAGCCCCAGCATTTT. This encodes CASSPRGNQPQHF.

The chain couples TRBV5-6 to TRBJ2-3; D is unclear. Per germline, CDR1 SGHDT and CDR2 YYEEEE. This CDR3 comprises 12 residues. V shed 0 bases and J shed 6 bases, with 5 bases lying between them. In nucleotides, the CDR3 is TGTGCCAGCAGCTTGGAACAGGATACGCAGTATTTT. This gives the protein CASSLEQDTQYF.

The V call is TRBV3-1 (or the pseudogene TRBV3-2), the J call TRBJ1-3, with 8 bases matching TRBD1. The junction had 3 bases not matched to a gene; V was cut back by 1 base and J by 1 base. This CDR3 has 16 amino acids. Germline lookup yields CDR1 LGHDT and CDR2 YNNKEL (reference sequence). CDR3 loop: CASSQGRGRSGNTIYF. Here the CDR3 DNA reads TGTGCCAGCAGCCAAGGCAGGGGGCGATCTGGAAACACCATATATTTT.

The chain carries TRBV4-2 and TRBJ1-3, with D perhaps TRBD1 (6 bases). In germline, CDR1 is LGHNA, CDR2 YNFKEQ. The V end lost 3 bases, the J end lost 0 bases, and 12 bases lay between the germline ends. The CDR3 totals 16 residues. The CDR3 DNA sequence: TGTGCCAGCAGCCACCTAGACAGGAGCTCTGGAAACACCATATATTTT. Protein: CASSHLDRSSGNTIYF.

The chain couples TRBV19 to TRBJ1-3, with D tentatively TRBD1 (5 bases). The V end lost 4 bases, the J end lost 7 bases, and 14 bases lay between the germline ends. CDR1 and CDR2 (germline): LNHDA, SQIVND (reference sequence). The CDR3 contains 14 residues. CDR3: CASSRGGPRNTIYF. CDR3 in DNA: TGTGCCAGTAGTAGGGGCGGCCCGAGGAACACCATATATTTT.

The J gene is TRBJ2-5, the V gene TRBV2; D gene uncertain. V was shortened by 3 bases and J by 2 bases, with 13 bases between the two germline ends. The V gene's germline CDR1 is SNHLY and CDR2 FYNNEI. CDR3 length: 15 amino acids. In DNA form, the CDR3 reads TGTGCCAGCAGTGACAGGTTCAGCACGCAAGAGACCCAGTACTTC. Residues: CASSDRFSTQETQYF.

The table lists this clone with a count of one. This chain links TRBV18 with TRBJ2-1; 9 positions match TRBD1. Per the germline V gene, CDR1 is KGHSH and CDR2 is LQKENI. The CDR3 length is 16 residues. V lost 3 bases, J lost 5 bases, and 8 bases stayed unmatched. CDR3 sequence (DNA): TGTGCCAGCTCACCTCCGGGACAGGGAATGAACAATGAGCAGTTCTTC. This sequence encodes CASSPPGQGMNNEQFF.

CDR3 region: CASSFPDRVSLFF. DNA of the CDR3: TGTGCCAGCAGCTTCCCCGACAGGGTGTCCCTGTTTTTT. This sequence joins TRBV5-5 and TRBJ1-4; 7 bases agree with TRBD1. Germline V gene sequence: CDR1 SGHKS, CDR2 YYEKEE (reference sequence). The CDR3 has 13 amino acids. Trimming took 2 bases from V and 14 from J; bases not matched to a gene: 9.

This chain uses TRBV4-1 with TRBJ2-7; 7 bases are a match to TRBD1. This CDR3 has 15 amino acids. From germline, CDR1 is MGHRA and CDR2 YSYEKL. V shed 0 bases, J shed 5 bases, and the junction held 7 bases outside the gene matches. The CDR3 DNA follows: TGCGCCAGCAGCCAAGATTGGCAGGGGGACAACGAGCAGTACTTC. Amino acid sequence: CASSQDWQGDNEQYF.

CDR3 protein: CASSPRQSPANYGYTF. The CDR3 bases are TGTGCCAGCAGTCCACGACAGAGCCCAGCTAACTATGGCTACACCTTC. This chain uses TRBV27 with TRBJ1-2; a weak D match, TRBD1 (5 bases). CDR1 is MNHEY, CDR2 SMNVEV, per germline (reference sequence). CDR3 length: 16 residues. Trimming took 5 bases from V and 0 from J, leaving 16 bases between them.

The chain carries TRBV7-6 and TRBJ2-1; D may be TRBD1 (5 bases). The CDR3 extends over 15 amino acids. Trimming took off 0 bases at V and 4 bases at J, with 10 bases between the two ends. Germline-derived CDR1 and CDR2 are SGHVS and FNYEAQ. CDR3 loop: CASSLASDRYNEQFF. DNA of the CDR3: TGTGCCAGCAGCTTAGCGTCAGACAGATACAATGAGCAGTTCTTC.

Comments on this clone: In the same sample, other DNA sequences code for this CDR3. This sequence joins TRBV3-1 (or the pseudogene TRBV3-2) and TRBJ2-7; 8 bases fit TRBD1. The V gene end was trimmed by 4 bases and the J gene end by 0 bases; junction bases not matched to a gene: 2. Germline CDR1 and CDR2: LGHDT and YNNKEL (reference sequence). The CDR3 is 14 residues long. The CDR3: CASSRQGTSYEQYF. The CDR3 DNA follows: TGTGCCAGCAGCCGACAGGGGACCTCCTACGAGCAGTACTTC.

The chain employs TRBV29-1 and TRBJ1-1; TRBD1 matches 7 bases. The CDR3 contains 14 residues. Germline V gene lookup returns CDR1 SQVTM and CDR2 ANQGSEA. V dropped 0 bases and J dropped 2; count of bases not matched to a gene: 3. CDR3 protein: CSVEEGTANTEAFF. The CDR3 bases are TGCAGCGTTGAAGAAGGGACAGCTAACACTGAAGCTTTCTTT. Together with reference TRBV29-1 and TRBJ1-1, the CDR3 gives the full variable domain: SAVISQKPSRDICQRGTSLTIQCQVDSQVTMMFWYRQQPGQSLTLIATANQGSEATYESGFVIDKFPISRPNLTFSTLTVSNMSPEDSSIYLCSVEEGTANTEAFFGQGTRLTVV.

The CDR3, as DNA: TGTGCCATCAGGGGGACAGGGACTGGAAACACCATATATTTT. It translates to CAIRGTGTGNTIYF. The chain links TRBV10-3 to TRBJ1-3, with TRBD1 matching over 9 bases. Trimming took 6 bases from V and 2 from J; bases not matched to a gene: 2. Germline CDR1 is ENHRY and CDR2 is SYGVKD. CDR3 length: 14 residues.

The CDR3 DNA reads TGTGCCAGCAGCGATACCACTGGGCGGACAATAACGTCACCGGGGGAGCTGTTTTTT. It yields the protein CASSDTTGRTITSPGELFF. The chain uses TRBV9 and TRBJ2-2; possibly TRBD1 for D (5 bases). With 3 bases removed from V and 8 bases from J, the gap between germline ends came to 29 bases. The V gene's germline CDR1 is SGDLS and CDR2 YYNGEE. CDR3 size: 19 residues.

This clone was detected a few times. V usage is TRBV15 and J usage is TRBJ2-7; a possible D gene is TRBD2 (6 bases). This CDR3 comprises 16 residues. Trimming left V 4 bases short and J 4 bases short, with 20 bases between. Germline CDR1 is LNHNV and CDR2 is YYDKDF (reference sequence). In DNA, the CDR3 is TGTGCCACCAGCAAGGTCCAAGGACGGGAGAAGTACGAGCAGTACTTC. It encodes CATSKVQGREKYEQYF. Based on the CDR3 plus reference TRBV15 and TRBJ2-7, the full variable domain is DAMVIQNPRYQVTQFGKPVTLSCSQTLNHNVMYWYQQKSSQAPKLLFHYYDKDFNNEADTPDNFQSRRPNTSFCFLDIRSPGLGDTAMYLCATSKVQGREKYEQYFGPGTRLTVT.

This rearrangement joins TRBV5-5 to TRBJ1-5; 7 bases match TRBD1. CDR3 length: 15 amino acids. Germline CDR1 SGHKS, CDR2 YYEKEE (reference sequence). With 4 bases clipped from V and 3 bases from J, the junction kept 7 bases outside the gene matches. In DNA form, the CDR3 reads TGTGCCAGCAGCATGACAGGGACCTACAATCAGCCCCAGCATTTT. Translation gives CASSMTGTYNQPQHF.

V and J are TRBV24-1 and TRBJ2-5; D might be TRBD2 (6 bases). Germline CDR1 is KGHDR and CDR2 is SFDVKD. Trimming stripped 4 bases from V and 5 bases from J, with 10 bases between. The CDR3 spans 13 residues. CDR3 nucleotides: TGTGCCACCAGTGAGGCAGGGAGGGAGACCCAGTACTTC. It encodes CATSEAGRETQYF.

The V gene is TRBV11-1, the J gene TRBJ2-7; 7 positions match TRBD1. Germline loops: CDR1 SGHAT, CDR2 FQDESV (reference sequence). The CDR3 is 13 amino acids. The junction had 3 bases not matched to a gene; V was cut back by 0 bases and J by 7 bases. CDR3 region: CASSLAGGREQYF. CDR3 DNA sequence: TGTGCCAGCAGCTTAGCAGGGGGCAGGGAGCAGTACTTC.

The genes are TRBV2 and TRBJ1-5; no reliable D call. This CDR3 comprises 14 residues. The germline V gene has CDR1 SNHLY and CDR2 FYNNEI. V was shortened by 4 bases and J by 7 bases, with 14 bases between the two germline ends. The chain's CDR3 is CASSGEVGSQPQHF. As DNA, the CDR3 is TGTGCCAGCAGTGGGGAGGTAGGGAGCCAGCCCCAGCATTTT.

The table lists this clone with a count of one. The rearrangement links TRBV10-2 to TRBJ2-3; 15 nucleotides match TRBD2. The CDR3 totals 16 residues. With V trimmed by 6 bases and J by 3 bases, 4 bases remained unmatched. Germline-derived CDR1 and CDR2 are WSHSY and SAAADI. Written as DNA, the CDR3 is TGCGCCAGCAGACGCGGACTAGCGGGGGGGACAGATACGCAGTATTTT. Amino acids: CASRRGLAGGTDTQYF.

The chain joins TRBV4-1 to TRBJ1-6, with a tentative D call TRBD1 (5 bases). CDR1 MGHRA and CDR2 YSYEKL come from the germline V gene. Trimming removed 0 bases at V and 9 bases at J, with 12 bases between. The CDR3 runs to 15 residues. The CDR3 nucleotides are TGCGCCAGCAGCCAAGAGGCCCTGGGGGGTTCACCCCTCCACTTT. This gives the protein CASSQEALGGSPLHF.

The chain has TRBV5-4 and TRBJ2-7; D possibly corresponds to TRBD1 (6 bases). V lost 0 bases and J 1 base, leaving 8 bases between the germline ends. Germline V lookup: CDR1 SGHNT, CDR2 YYREEE (reference sequence). The CDR3 runs 14 residues. Written as DNA, the CDR3 is TGTGCCAGCAGCTTGGACAGGGATTCCTACGAGCAGTACTTC. Translating gives CASSLDRDSYEQYF.